The clone carrying this TCR beta chain was observed at least ten times. Antigen: not known. The germline gives CDR1 MGHRA, CDR2 YSYEKL. This CDR3 has 14 amino acids. Trimming removed 1 base from V and 8 bases from J, with 12 bases in between. These data come from a study of T cell repertoires in cytomegalovirus infection. Study outcomes and limitations: Carriage of CMV together with the relevant HLA was identifiable through cumulative public TCR beta family frequency. Within the response measured ex vivo, HLA-C-restricted CMV-specific TCR beta clonotypes were dominant.

TCRdb ran MiXCR on the reads and lists one entry per CDR3 protein. The sample has 250,000 to 300,000 distinct CDR3 sequences, roughly 26% seen once. J is TRBJ2-1 and V is TRBV4-1, with a weak D call TRBD1 (5 bases). This receptor was taken from a human donor in good health (CMV status not recorded). Some clones in this sample may be carry-over from other donors' samples. Sequenced input: PBMCs. DNA for the CDR3: TGCGCCAGCAGCCAAGGGCAGGGTGCGGATGAGCAGTTCTTC. Amino acids: CASSQGQGADEQFF.